This paragraph covers one TCR beta chain sequence. The antigen is not known. Using immunoSEQ multiplex PCR, the repertoire was profiled, and TCRdb retains in-frame clones only, with some absent. The sample records 750,000 to 1,000,000 clones, 92% being singletons. Naivety among CD8 cells was defined by CD45RO negativity and positive CCR7 selection, thereby excluding terminally differentiated effector memory CD45RA+ cells. This sample is part of a study of shared clonotypes between healthy human individuals. Notes on the study in general: Only blood was sampled; tissue repertoires likely differ.

The CDR3 consists of 15 residues. J was trimmed by 4 bases and V by 2 bases; bases with no gene match: 4. Looked up from germline, CDR1 is KGHSH and CDR2 is LQKENI. This TCR came from a man between 25 and 39 years old in good health. Input material: naive CD8+ T cells sorted from blood. The chain has TRBV18 and TRBJ1-5; the match to TRBD1 covers 8 bases. CDR3 nucleotide sequence: TGTGCCAGCTCACCAGGGGGACAGGCTAATCAGCCCCAGCATTTT. Amino acids: CASSPGGQANQPQHF.